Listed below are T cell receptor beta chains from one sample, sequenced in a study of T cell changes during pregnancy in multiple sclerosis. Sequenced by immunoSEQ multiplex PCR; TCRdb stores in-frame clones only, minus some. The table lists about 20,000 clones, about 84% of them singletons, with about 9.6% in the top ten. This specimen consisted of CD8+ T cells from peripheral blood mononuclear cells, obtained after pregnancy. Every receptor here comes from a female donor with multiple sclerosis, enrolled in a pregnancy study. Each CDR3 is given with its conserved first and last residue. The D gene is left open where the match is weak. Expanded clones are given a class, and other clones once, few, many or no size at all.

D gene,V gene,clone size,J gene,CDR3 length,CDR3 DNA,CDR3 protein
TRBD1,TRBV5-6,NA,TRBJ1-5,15,TGTGCCAGCAGCTTGGGGCAGGGGGTATACCAGCCCCAGCATTTT,CASSLGQGVYQPQHF
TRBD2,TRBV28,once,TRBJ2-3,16,TGTGCCAGCAGTTCTCAACTAGCGACTAGCACAGATACGCAGTATTTT,CASSSQLATSTDTQYF
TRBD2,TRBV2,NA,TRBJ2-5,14,TGTGCCAGCAGTTTAGCGGGAGTTCTAGAGACCCAGTACTTC,CASSLAGVLETQYF
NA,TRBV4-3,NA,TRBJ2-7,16,TGCGCCAGCAGCCAAGATTTCGGGGTTAGGTCCTACGAGCAGTACTTC,CASSQDFGVRSYEQYF
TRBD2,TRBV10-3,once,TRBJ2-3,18,TGTGCCATCAGTGTATCTAGCGGGGCAGCGAGTAGCACAGATACGCAGTATTTT,CAISVSSGAASSTDTQYF
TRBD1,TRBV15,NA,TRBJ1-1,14,TGTGCCACCAGCAGGTGGACAGGTAACACTGAAGCTTTCTTT,CATSRWTGNTEAFF
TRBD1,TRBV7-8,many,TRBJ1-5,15,TGTGCCAGCAGCTTAGAGGACAGGGGAAATCAGCCCCAGCATTTT,CASSLEDRGNQPQHF
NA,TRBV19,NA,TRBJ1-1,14,TGTGCCAGTAGTATAGTATCGGGGAACACTGAAGCTTTCTTT,CASSIVSGNTEAFF
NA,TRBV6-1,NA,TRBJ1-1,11,TGTGCCAGCAGGAGAAACACTGAAGCTTTCTTT,CASRRNTEAFF
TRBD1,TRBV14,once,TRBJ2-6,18,TGTGCCAGCAGCCCCACGGGACAGGGATTCTCTGGGGCCAACGTCCTGACTTTC,CASSPTGQGFSGANVLTF
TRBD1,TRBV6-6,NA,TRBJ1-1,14,TGTGCCAGCAGGGACAGGGGATCCGCCACTGAAGCTTTCTTT,CASRDRGSATEAFF
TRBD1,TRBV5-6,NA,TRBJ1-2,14,TGTGCCAGCAGCATACGGACAGGGTGGTATGGCTACACCTTC,CASSIRTGWYGYTF
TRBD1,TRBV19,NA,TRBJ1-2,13,TGTGCCAGTACCCCGACAGGGGCGCATGGCTACACCTTC,CASTPTGAHGYTF
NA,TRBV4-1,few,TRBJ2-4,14,TGCGCCAGCAGCCCCGAGGAGGGAGCCCTGCTTCAGTACTTC,CASSPEEGALLQYF
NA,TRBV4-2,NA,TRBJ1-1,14,TGTGCCAGCAGCCAAGTGAAACACCTGACTGAAGCTTTCTTT,CASSQVKHLTEAFF
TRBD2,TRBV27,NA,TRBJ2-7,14,TGTGCCAGCAGTTTAGGGACTAGCGGTGCCGAGCAGTACTTC,CASSLGTSGAEQYF
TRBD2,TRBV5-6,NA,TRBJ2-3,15,TGTGCCAGCAGCTCTGGACTAGCGGGGTGGGATACGCAGTATTTT,CASSSGLAGWDTQYF
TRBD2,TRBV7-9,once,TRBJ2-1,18,TGTGCCAGCAGCTTAGGACTAGCGGGGGCCATATTTTACAATGAGCAGTTCTTC,CASSLGLAGAIFYNEQFF
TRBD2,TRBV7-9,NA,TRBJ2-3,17,TGTGCCAGCAGCCACACGCCTCTAGCGGGAGTTGCAGATACGCAGTATTTT,CASSHTPLAGVADTQYF
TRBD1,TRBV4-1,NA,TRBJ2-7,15,TGCGCCAGCAGCCAAGCCCGGGACAGGACCTACGAGCAGTACTTC,CASSQARDRTYEQYF
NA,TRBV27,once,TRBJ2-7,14,TGTGCCAGCAGTTCCGGACTATCGCCCTACGAGCAGTACTTC,CASSSGLSPYEQYF
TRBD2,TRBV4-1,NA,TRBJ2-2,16,TGCGCCAGCAGCCAAGGAGGACTAGCGAACACCGGGGAGCTGTTTTTT,CASSQGGLANTGELFF
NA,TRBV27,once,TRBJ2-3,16,TGTGCCAGCAGTTTGACGGGAGACGCTAGCACAGATACGCAGTATTTT,CASSLTGDASTDTQYF
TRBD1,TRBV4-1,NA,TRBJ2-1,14,TGCGCCAGCAGCCGAGAGACAGGGAGCGTTGAGCAGTTCTTC,CASSRETGSVEQFF